This T cell receptor (beta chain) was captured in a study of T-cell reconstitution after alpha-beta-depleted transplantation in children. J lost 3 bases, V lost 8 bases, and 11 bases had no gene match. Per the germline V gene, CDR1 is LGHDT and CDR2 is YNNKEL (reference sequence). The CDR3 runs 16 residues. Broader study findings: T-cell numbers and diversity one year post-transplant derived largely from freshly generated T cells.

The authors prepared the TCRbeta library with unique molecular identifiers. TCRdb reprocessed the PCR reads with MiXCR, giving one entry per CDR3 protein. Among 150,000 to 200,000 distinct CDR3 sequences, 11% were seen once, and the ten largest hold about 13%. The count of this clonotype is one. Its antigen remains unknown. A clone one base away is much larger, so this may be a read error. The J gene is TRBJ2-1, the V gene TRBV3-1; 9 positions match TRBD2. The receptor's source is a boy under 10 years old with acute myeloid leukemia, due to receive a stem cell transplant. The material sequenced was PBMCs, taken before TCRalphabeta/CD19-depleted stem cell transplant. CDR3 coding DNA: TGTGCCAGCGGCTCGGCGGGGGGGGGCTACTACAATGAGCAGTTCTTC. This gives the protein CASGSAGGGYYNEQFF.